These 15 T cell receptor beta chains were all obtained from the same sample, sequenced in a study of human T cells and chemical hapten exposure. Time point defined: pre-sensitization, week 0. As for treatment: therapeutic diphenylcyclopropenone sensitization with weekly scalp DPC. TCRdb re-called the RACE reads with MiXCR, one entry per CDR3 protein. The table includes 150,000 to 200,000 distinct CDR3 sequences, around 30% detected once. Specimen: whole blood, collected in connection with sensitization to the hapten diphenylcyclopropenone (DPC). The source of these receptors is a woman aged 25 to 39 with alopecia areata. Some clones in this sample may be carry-over from other donors' samples.

CDR3 protein: CASSSGQGTEKLFF. The CDR3 nucleotides are TGTGCCAGCAGTTCGGGACAGGGTACCGAAAAACTGTTTTTT. The rearrangement joins TRBV28 to TRBJ1-4; 9 positions match TRBD1. J lost 8 bases, V lost 4 bases, and 5 bases had no gene match. The CDR3 length is 14 residues. Germline V gene sequence: CDR1 MDHEN, CDR2 SYDVKM.

This clonotype was seen a few times. This chain links TRBV10-3 with TRBJ1-5; 9 nucleotides agree with TRBD1. Per germline, CDR1 ENHRY and CDR2 SYGVKD. This CDR3 spans 15 amino acids. V shed 6 bases and J 4 bases; nucleotides not matched to a gene: 7. The CDR3 region is CAISAGGTGNQPQHF. The CDR3 DNA reads TGTGCCATCAGCGCGGGGGGGACAGGGAATCAGCCCCAGCATTTT.

A few counts support this clonotype. The chain uses TRBV15 and TRBJ2-3; 10 bases align to TRBD2. The CDR3 length is 18 residues. Germline CDR1 is LNHNV and CDR2 is YYDKDF (reference sequence). With V trimmed by 0 bases and J by 2 bases, 8 bases remained unmatched. DNA of the CDR3: TGTGCCACCAGCAGAGATTCCAACCTAGCGGGGGACACAGATACGCAGTATTTT. Its protein product is CATSRDSNLAGDTDTQYF.

The rearrangement uses TRBV11-2 and TRBJ2-7, with 7 nucleotides matching TRBD2. The V segment lost 4 bases and the J segment 3 bases; nucleotides outside the gene matches: 9. CDR1 and CDR2 (germline): SGHAT, FQNNGV. This CDR3 has 15 residues. Here the CDR3 DNA reads TGTGCCAGCAGCTCCACTAGCGCTGTAAACTACGAGCAGTACTTC. It encodes CASSSTSAVNYEQYF.

The gene calls are TRBV29-1 and TRBJ2-5; possibly TRBD2 for D (6 bases). The CDR3 is 13 amino acids. Per the germline V gene, CDR1 is SQVTM and CDR2 is ANQGSEA. The V end was cut by 6 bases, the J end by 5 bases, with 16 bases between. The CDR3 loop is CSVAGWVRETQYF. CDR3 DNA sequence: TGCAGCGTGGCGGGGTGGGTGCGTGAGACCCAGTACTTC.

This sequence joins TRBV29-1 and TRBJ1-1; tentative D call: TRBD1 (5 bases). CDR1 is SQVTM, CDR2 ANQGSEA, per germline. The CDR3 totals 14 residues. V dropped 1 base and J dropped 3 bases, with 12 bases sitting between them. The CDR3 region is CSVEGWAGDTEAFF. The CDR3 DNA follows: TGCAGCGTTGAAGGTTGGGCGGGGGACACTGAAGCTTTCTTT.

This clonotype turned up a few times. V and J are TRBV28 and TRBJ1-6; possible D gene TRBD1, 5 bases. Germline assignment: CDR1 MDHEN and CDR2 SYDVKM. The CDR3 sequence is 11 residues long. The CDR3, as DNA: TGTCAGAAGCAGGGCTCTTCACCCCTCCACTTT. This sequence encodes CQKQGSSPLHF.

This clonotype turned up a few times. The rearrangement joins TRBV28 to TRBJ1-4, with D perhaps TRBD1 (6 bases). Germline V gene data show CDR1 as MDHEN and CDR2 as SYDVKM. The CDR3 loop spans 16 amino acids. The V end lost 5 bases, the J end lost 2 bases, and 15 bases lay between the germline ends. The CDR3 here is CASSLDGQSTNEKLFF. The CDR3 DNA is TGTGCCAGCAGTCTAGACGGACAGTCCACTAATGAAAAACTGTTTTTT.

The V gene is TRBV6-5, the J gene TRBJ1-5, with unresolved D. The germline V gene has CDR1 MNHEY and CDR2 SVGAGI. The CDR3 has 13 amino acids. The V gene lost 8 bases and the J gene lost 3 bases, with 11 bases spanning the gap. The CDR3 DNA reads as TGTGCCAGCCAAAATGGGATCAATCAGCCCCAGCATTTT. Protein product: CASQNGINQPQHF.

This clonotype was observed a few times. This chain joins TRBV29-1 and TRBJ2-1; TRBD2 matches 9 bases. Germline CDR1 is SQVTM and CDR2 is ANQGSEA. This CDR3 is built from 14 residues. Germline trimming cut 3 bases from V and 10 bases from J; bases unmatched to any gene: 10. The CDR3 sequence is CSVDRSGTSLEQFF. The DNA of the CDR3 is TGCAGCGTTGATAGGTCCGGGACTAGCTTGGAGCAGTTCTTC.

This clonotype was found a few times. V and J are TRBV24-1 and TRBJ1-5; perhaps TRBD1 as D (5 bases). V lost 3 bases and J 2 bases, leaving 13 bases between the germline ends. This CDR3 is built from 16 residues. From germline, CDR1 is KGHDR and CDR2 SFDVKD. The CDR3 loop reads CATSDAQGSGNQPQHF. In DNA, the CDR3 is TGTGCCACCAGTGATGCGCAGGGCTCTGGCAATCAGCCCCAGCATTTT.

This clonotype showed up just a few times. This rearrangement joins TRBV5-1 to TRBJ2-3; perhaps D is TRBD1 or TRBD2 (5 bases each). The CDR3 runs 16 residues. Trimming took 4 bases from V and 4 from J, leaving 19 bases between them. Per the germline V gene, CDR1 is SGHRS and CDR2 is YFSETQ. In DNA, the CDR3 is TGCGCCAGCAGCCCGGGACGGCAGCTGGGCGCAGATACGCAGTATTTT. Translated, it gives CASSPGRQLGADTQYF.

This clonotype was detected ten times or more. The genes are TRBV3-1 and TRBJ2-7; D might be TRBD1 (5 bases). The germline gives CDR1 LGHDT, CDR2 YNNKEL (reference sequence). V was shortened by 1 base and J by 4 bases, with 8 bases between the two germline ends. The CDR3 is made up of 13 amino acids. The CDR3 nucleotides read TGTGCCAGCAGCCAAGTGGGGCGATACGAGCAGTACTTC. Encoded protein: CASSQVGRYEQYF.

The V gene is TRBV9, the J gene TRBJ2-3; D unresolved. The germline gives CDR1 SGDLS, CDR2 YYNGEE. V was clipped by 3 bases and J by 5 bases, with 16 bases between them. The CDR3 loop spans 15 amino acids. CDR3 coding DNA: TGTGCCAGCAGCGGTAGAGACCTCTGGGGAGATACGCAGTATTTT. Translating gives CASSGRDLWGDTQYF.

The rearrangement uses TRBV29-1 and TRBJ1-1; no clear D. V shed 5 bases and J shed 1 base, with 11 bases lying between them. Germline assignment: CDR1 SQVTM and CDR2 ANQGSEA. The CDR3 contains 13 residues. The CDR3 nucleotides are TGCAGCGTTTGTAGCAGACCGAACACTGAAGCTTTCTTT. Protein product: CSVCSRPNTEAFF.